A single sample is the source of the 29 T cell receptor beta chains below, sequenced in a study of neoadjuvant nivolumab and ipilimumab in lung cancer (dated by TCRdb to between 2020 and 2021). Libraries were built with the immunoSEQ multiplex PCR assay. TCRdb limited this immuneACCESS table to in-frame rearrangements with V and J called. A share of clones is missing; checked studies link under half to unresolved V genes, and the rest is unexplained. Across this sample there are 44,000 or so clones, with 75% to 90% seen only once. The ten largest make up roughly 3.7% of the sample. The time point label for this specimen denotes: pretherapy, before neoadjuvant immune checkpoint inhibitors. This specimen consisted of blood, obtained before neoadjuvant nivolumab, alone or with ipilimumab. The receptors stem from an adult with non-small cell lung cancer. Some clones in this sample may be carry-over from other donors' samples.

The chain recombines TRBV5-1 with TRBJ1-5; D not resolved. Germline V gives CDR1 SGHRS, CDR2 YFSETQ. The CDR3 runs to 14 residues. V was cut by 2 bases and J by 4 bases, with 10 bases left in between. This CDR3 is CASSLGERNQPQHF. CDR3 in DNA: TGCGCCAGCAGCTTAGGAGAGAGAAATCAGCCCCAGCATTTT.

The J gene is TRBJ2-3, the V gene TRBV7-2, with unresolved D. This CDR3 contains 15 residues. Germline assignment: CDR1 SGHTA and CDR2 FQGNSA. Trimming pared 1 base from V and 3 bases from J, leaving 11 bases between. The CDR3 DNA is TGTGCCAGCAGCTTAGAAGGCAGGCCGACAGATACGCAGTATTTT. Its protein product is CASSLEGRPTDTQYF.

This chain connects TRBV7-9 to TRBJ1-2; TRBD1 agrees at 9 bases. Losses at the gene ends were 5 bases for V and 8 bases for J; bases not matched to a gene: 6. The CDR3 consists of 13 residues. Germline assignment: CDR1 SEHNR and CDR2 FQNEAQ (reference sequence). The CDR3 nucleotides read TGTGCCAGCAGCCGGGACAGGGATGTCGGCTACACCTTC. Translation: CASSRDRDVGYTF.

The V gene is TRBV5-5, the J gene TRBJ2-7; 9 nucleotides line up with TRBD1. There are 15 residues in the CDR3. V shed 4 bases, J shed 6 bases, and the junction held 11 bases outside the gene matches. Germline V gene data show CDR1 as SGHKS and CDR2 as YYEKEE (reference sequence). CDR3: CASSREWGQGFEQYF. The CDR3 DNA follows: TGTGCCAGCAGCAGGGAGTGGGGACAGGGTTTCGAGCAGTACTTC.

The chain joins TRBV5-1 to TRBJ1-2; D may be TRBD1 (5 bases). The V gene lost 5 bases and the J gene lost 8 bases, with 13 bases spanning the gap. There are 12 residues in the CDR3. The germline gives CDR1 SGHRS, CDR2 YFSETQ. The CDR3 spells CASRLTGEGYTF. In DNA, the CDR3 is TGCGCCAGCAGGCTTACAGGAGAGGGCTACACCTTC.

The V call is TRBV18, the J call TRBJ2-3; D not resolved. Germline V lookup: CDR1 KGHSH, CDR2 LQKENI. CDR3 length: 14 residues. With 4 bases removed from V and 2 bases from J, the gap between germline ends came to 10 bases. The CDR3 DNA reads TGTGCCAGCTCACGCGACATCTCCACAGATACGCAGTATTTT. Amino acids: CASSRDISTDTQYF.

The chain has TRBV5-1 and TRBJ2-7, with TRBD1 as a possible D gene (6 bases). The V and J ends lost 5 bases and 1 base respectively, with 16 bases between them. Germline CDR1 is SGHRS and CDR2 is YFSETQ. The CDR3 consists of 15 residues. DNA of the CDR3: TGCGCCAGCAGTCAGGGACATCTTCTGTCCTACGAGCAGTACTTC. This encodes CASSQGHLLSYEQYF.

This chain links TRBV30 with TRBJ2-1, with 7 bases matching TRBD1. Germline V CDR1 and CDR2: GTSNPN, SVGIG (reference sequence). V shed 5 bases and J 10 bases; nucleotides not matched to a gene: 8. The CDR3 is 12 amino acids. Here the CDR3 reads CAWVGQAREQFF. In DNA, the CDR3 is TGTGCCTGGGTTGGACAGGCGCGGGAGCAGTTCTTC.

The rearrangement uses TRBV9 and TRBJ2-7; 12 nucleotides align to TRBD1. Germline loops: CDR1 SGDLS, CDR2 YYNGEE. CDR3 size: 15 residues. V shed 4 bases and J 6 bases; nucleotides not matched to a gene: 8. The CDR3 bases are TGTGCCAGCAGCCTGTCCGGGACAGGGGGCTCCGAGCAGTACTTC. Its translation is CASSLSGTGGSEQYF.

This chain links TRBV6-6 with TRBJ1-2, with D maybe TRBD1 (5 bases). Trimming left V 7 bases short and J 7 bases short, with 13 bases between. Looked up from germline, CDR1 is MNHNY and CDR2 is SVGAGI (reference sequence). The length of the CDR3 is 12 residues. DNA of the CDR3: TGTGCCAGCACCGCTAGGGGCACTGGCTACACCTTC. Its translation: CASTARGTGYTF.

This clone was recorded a few times. The gene calls are TRBV18 and TRBJ1-1; D is ambiguous. V shed 5 bases and J shed 4 bases, with 11 bases lying between them. The CDR3 is 13 residues long. CDR1 KGHSH and CDR2 LQKENI come from the germline V gene. The CDR3 coding sequence is TGTGCCAGCTCATCCTCCACGCTCACTGAAGCTTTCTTT. Protein: CASSSSTLTEAFF. The full variable domain, in which reference TRBV18 and TRBJ1-1 provide the parts outside the CDR3, is NAGVMQNPRHLVRRRGQEARLRCSPMKGHSHVYWYRQLPEEGLKFMVYLQKENIIDESGMPKERFSAEFPKEGPSILRIQQVVRGDSAAYFCASSSSTLTEAFFGQGTRLTVV.

V gene TRBV18 combines with J gene TRBJ2-3, with TRBD2 matching over 13 bases. This CDR3 is 18 amino acids long. CDR1 is KGHSH and CDR2 is LQKENI in the germline V gene. V was pared by 3 bases and J by 0 bases, with 6 bases of the junction left unmatched. The CDR3 spells CASSPGLAGASSTDTQYF. The CDR3 DNA reads as TGTGCCAGCTCACCTGGACTAGCGGGGGCCTCTAGCACAGATACGCAGTATTTT.

This chain joins TRBV5-1 and TRBJ2-2; 9 bases align to TRBD2. V shed 3 bases, J shed 4 bases, and the junction held 7 bases outside the gene matches. CDR1 is SGHRS and CDR2 is YFSETQ in the germline V gene. CDR3 length: 16 residues. The CDR3 is CASSSSGTSSTGELFF. CDR3 nucleotides: TGCGCCAGCAGCTCGTCCGGGACTAGCAGCACCGGGGAGCTGTTTTTT.

This clone has only a few counts. This sequence joins TRBV6-1 and TRBJ2-7; TRBD2 might be the D (5 bases). This CDR3 contains 14 residues. Germline assignment: CDR1 MNHNS and CDR2 SASEGT. The V and J ends lost 3 bases and 4 bases respectively, with 13 bases between them. Written as DNA, the CDR3 is TGTGCCAGCAGTGAGTTACCTAGCCCATACGAGCAGTACTTC. Its protein product is CASSELPSPYEQYF.

This sequence joins TRBV6-1 and TRBJ2-3; D unresolved. CDR1 is MNHNS and CDR2 is SASEGT in the germline V gene. Deletions cut 6 bases from V and 2 bases from J, with 6 bases between. The CDR3 runs 12 residues. CDR3 loop: CASRADTDTQYF. The DNA of the CDR3 is TGTGCCAGCAGGGCAGACACAGATACGCAGTATTTT.

The gene calls are TRBV5-4 and TRBJ2-7; perhaps D is TRBD1 or TRBD2 (5 bases each). Germline V CDR1 and CDR2: SGHNT, YYREEE (reference sequence). The CDR3 is made up of 15 amino acids. V was pared by 3 bases and J by 4 bases, with 17 bases between. The DNA of the CDR3 is TGTGCCAGCAGCTCTAGACAGACGGGGTTATACGAGCAGTACTTC. This encodes CASSSRQTGLYEQYF. Supplemented by reference TRBV5-4 and TRBJ2-7, the full variable domain reads ETGVTQSPTHLIKTRGQQVTLRCSSQSGHNTVSWYQQALGQGPQFIFQYYREEENGRGNFPPRFSGLQFPNYSSELNVNALELDDSALYLCASSSRQTGLYEQYFGPGTRLTVT.

V and J are TRBV5-1 and TRBJ2-5; 8 nucleotides line up with TRBD2. With 2 bases clipped from V and 1 base from J, the junction kept 10 bases outside the gene matches. Germline V CDR1 and CDR2: SGHRS, YFSETQ. The CDR3 spans 17 residues. CDR3 DNA: TGCGCCAGCAGCTTAAACCGTAGCGGGATAAGCCAAGAGACCCAGTACTTC. It yields the protein CASSLNRSGISQETQYF. The whole variable domain, remainder taken from reference TRBV5-1 and TRBJ2-5, is KAGVTQTPRYLIKTRGQQVTLSCSPISGHRSVSWYQQTPGQGLQFLFEYFSETQRNKGNFPGRFSGRQFSNSRSEMNVSTLELGDSALYLCASSLNRSGISQETQYFGPGTRLLVL.

This clone was counted once. The rearrangement links TRBV5-1 to TRBJ1-2; TRBD1 matches 7 bases. CDR1 and CDR2 from the germline V gene are SGHRS and YFSETQ. The CDR3 length is 13 residues. V lost 0 bases, J lost 10 bases, and 6 bases stayed unmatched. The CDR3 sequence: CASSLGDSPAYTF. The CDR3 coding sequence is TGCGCCAGCAGCTTGGGGGACAGTCCGGCCTACACCTTC.

The rearrangement uses TRBV11-3 and TRBJ2-2, with D possibly being TRBD1 or TRBD2 (5 bases each). The V and J ends lost 4 bases and 0 bases respectively, with 12 bases between them. The CDR3 has 16 residues. Germline-derived CDR1 and CDR2 are SGHNT and YENEEA. The CDR3 sequence is CASSSRGLPNTGELFF. CDR3 nucleotides: TGTGCCAGCAGCTCGAGGGGCCTACCGAACACCGGGGAGCTGTTTTTT.

This chain joins TRBV7-2 and TRBJ1-2; D ambiguous. Germline V gives CDR1 SGHTA, CDR2 FQGNSA. The CDR3 contains 13 residues. The V end was cut by 2 bases, the J end by 6 bases, with 10 bases between. CDR3 protein: CASSLFGGDGYTF. CDR3 in DNA: TGTGCCAGCAGCTTATTTGGAGGCGATGGCTACACCTTC.

The CDR3 DNA reads as TGCAGTGCTAGAGTTGGGGATACGCAGTATTTT. It specifies CSARVGDTQYF. This chain joins TRBV20-1 and TRBJ2-3; D unclear. This CDR3 is 11 amino acids long. The V end lost 1 base, the J end lost 6 bases, and 5 bases lay between the germline ends. The germline V gene encodes CDR1 DFQATT and CDR2 SNEGSKA (reference sequence).

This chain joins TRBV5-5 and TRBJ2-3; D may be TRBD2 (5 bases). There are 13 residues in the CDR3. Trimming pared 4 bases from V and 3 bases from J, leaving 9 bases between. The germline V gene has CDR1 SGHKS and CDR2 YYEKEE (reference sequence). This CDR3 reads CASSEGPTDTQYF. The CDR3, as DNA: TGTGCCAGCAGCGAGGGTCCGACAGATACGCAGTATTTT.

This clone appeared a few times. The chain carries TRBV7-6 and TRBJ2-2; either TRBD1 or TRBD2 may fit D (5 bases each). V was shortened by 9 bases and J by 4 bases, with 12 bases between the two germline ends. The CDR3 spans 13 residues. Germline CDR1 and CDR2: SGHVS and FNYEAQ. The CDR3 sequence is CASRGPATGELFF. The DNA of the CDR3 is TGTGCCAGTCGGGGCCCCGCCACCGGGGAGCTGTTTTTT.

The CDR3 bases are TGCGCCAGCAGCTTGGAGCTAAGGGCCCCTAGAGAGACCCAGTACTTC. Protein sequence: CASSLELRAPRETQYF. J is TRBJ2-5 and V is TRBV5-1, with unresolved D. The CDR3 is 16 amino acids. The germline V and J ends were trimmed by 0 bases and 4 bases, with 16 bases remaining between them. Germline CDR1 SGHRS, CDR2 YFSETQ.

The chain couples TRBV25-1 to TRBJ2-3, with 8 bases identical to TRBD1. Germline V gene lookup returns CDR1 MGHDK and CDR2 SYGVNS. The CDR3 sequence is 14 residues long. The V segment lost 8 bases and the J segment 4 bases; nucleotides outside the gene matches: 8. This CDR3 reads CASCDTGGADTQYF. The CDR3 nucleotides are TGTGCCAGCTGCGATACAGGGGGAGCAGATACGCAGTATTTT.

This chain joins TRBV2 and TRBJ2-7, with D unresolved. Germline V gene sequence: CDR1 SNHLY, CDR2 FYNNEI. V was clipped by 2 bases and J by 10 bases, with 15 bases between them. The CDR3 totals 13 residues. The CDR3 spells CASSERSAAGQYF. CDR3 sequence (DNA): TGTGCCAGCAGTGAACGGTCCGCGGCAGGCCAGTACTTC.

The V and J genes are TRBV5-4 and TRBJ2-7; 14 nucleotides line up with TRBD2. The CDR3 length is 16 residues. The germline CDR1 and CDR2 sequences are SGHNT and YYREEE (reference sequence). The V gene end was trimmed by 0 bases and the J gene end by 4 bases; junction bases not matched to a gene: 3. CDR3 residues: CASSLGGTSGSYEQYF. The CDR3 DNA follows: TGTGCCAGCAGCTTGGGGGGGACTAGCGGGAGTTACGAGCAGTACTTC.

This clone was found once. This chain uses TRBV19 with TRBJ2-1; 9 bases agree with TRBD2. CDR3 length: 16 residues. V shed 9 bases, J shed 6 bases, and the junction held 15 bases outside the gene matches. CDR1 LNHDA and CDR2 SQIVND come from the germline V gene (reference sequence). The DNA for the CDR3 is TGTGCCAGCGGAGGACCGGGACTAGCACGCCGCAATGAGCAGTTCTTC. It yields the protein CASGGPGLARRNEQFF.

The sample holds one count of this clone. This CDR3 reads CASSLLTGGYEQYF. CDR3 bases: TGTGCCAGCAGTTTACTGACAGGGGGCTACGAGCAGTACTTC. V gene TRBV27 combines with J gene TRBJ2-7, with TRBD1 identical over 9 bases. The ends lost 2 bases at V and 3 bases at J; junction bases unmatched: 2. CDR3 length: 14 amino acids. Germline CDR1 and CDR2: MNHEY and SMNVEV (reference sequence).